This is a list of T cell receptor beta chains from one sample in a study of response to subunit inactivated influenza vaccine. TCRdb re-derived calls from the RT-PCR reads in MiXCR, one entry per CDR3 protein. The sample includes under 500,000 distinct CDR3 sequences, roughly 9.8% seen only once; the top ten take 9.5% to 15%. This material consisted of PBMCs from blood, taken roughly 46 days after vaccination. All receptors derive from a man aged 45 to 65 who received an inactivated influenza vaccine. The CDR3 runs from the conserved cysteine through the conserved F or W. The order of the fields is V gene, J gene, clone size, D gene, CDR3 protein, CDR3 DNA. The D gene is left open where the match is weak. Part of the rows lack a size; the others show once, few, many or a class for expanded clones.

TRBV5-1	TRBJ2-1	-	-	CASSQPRLSSYNEQFF	TGCGCCAGCAGCCAACCTCGCTTGAGCTCCTACAATGAGCAGTTCTTC
TRBV12-3/TRBV12-4	TRBJ2-2	many	-	CASSIRDTGELFF	TGTGCCAGCAGTATCAGGGACACCGGGGAGCTGTTTTTT
TRBV9	TRBJ1-6	many	-	CASSVVGNDSPLHF	TGTGCCAGCAGCGTAGTTGGTAATGATTCACCCCTCCACTTT
TRBV5-1	TRBJ1-1	few	-	CASSALPGGTEAFF	TGCGCCAGCAGCGCCCTTCCCGGGGGCACTGAAGCTTTCTTT
TRBV5-6	TRBJ2-5	few	TRBD1	CASSFRGTGQETQYF	TGTGCCAGCAGCTTCAGAGGGACAGGGCAAGAGACCCAGTACTTC
TRBV6-2/TRBV6-3	TRBJ2-7	few	-	CASSTSWRLVAYEQYF	TGTGCCAGCAGTACCTCCTGGAGGCTGGTGGCCTACGAGCAGTACTTC
TRBV7-9	TRBJ2-1	-	-	CASSLRNSNYNEQFF	TGTGCCAGCAGCTTAAGGAACTCAAACTACAATGAGCAGTTCTTC
TRBV7-9	TRBJ1-1	many	-	CASSSSGGGTEAFF	TGTGCCAGCAGCTCCTCCGGCGGTGGAACTGAAGCTTTCTTT
TRBV6-5	TRBJ2-3	many	-	CASSYSGASTDTQYF	TGTGCCAGCAGTTACTCTGGTGCTAGCACAGATACGCAGTATTTT
TRBV5-1	TRBJ2-7	many	-	CASSSSENHEQYF	TGCGCCAGCAGCTCGAGCGAAAACCACGAGCAGTACTTC
TRBV20-1	TRBJ2-3	many	TRBD2	CSARREGSSTDTQYF	TGCAGTGCTCGGAGGGAGGGTTCTAGCACAGATACGCAGTATTTT
TRBV11-2	TRBJ2-1	many	TRBD2	CASSLDASGFSSYNEQFF	TGTGCCAGCAGCTTAGATGCTAGCGGATTTAGCTCCTACAATGAGCAGTTCTTC
TRBV18	TRBJ2-7	few	-	CASSPPMAYEQYF	TGTGCCAGCTCACCACCGATGGCCTACGAGCAGTACTTC
TRBV6-5	TRBJ2-7	-	TRBD1	CASSYSKQGPYEQYF	TGTGCCAGCAGTTACTCGAAACAGGGGCCCTACGAGCAGTACTTC
TRBV12-3/TRBV12-4	TRBJ2-3	few	-	CASSSQRTARTDTQYF	TGTGCCAGCAGTTCCCAGAGGACAGCCCGCACAGATACGCAGTATTTT
TRBV7-3	TRBJ2-7	-	-	CASSYDPSGEQYF	TGTGCCAGCAGTTATGACCCTTCTGGCGAGCAGTACTTC
TRBV4-2	TRBJ2-1	many	-	CASSQGMADEQFF	TGTGCCAGCAGCCAAGGAATGGCGGATGAGCAGTTCTTC
TRBV7-6	TRBJ2-7	-	TRBD2	CASTMRTSGSLSYEQYF	TGTGCCAGCACCATGAGGACTAGCGGGAGTCTCTCCTACGAGCAGTACTTC
TRBV14	TRBJ1-2	many	-	CASSQGPTGYTF	TGTGCCAGCAGCCAAGGGCCGACCGGCTACACCTTC
TRBV7-9	TRBJ2-1	-	-	CASSLSNGPYNEQFF	TGTGCCAGCAGCTTAAGTAACGGCCCCTACAATGAGCAGTTCTTC
TRBV11-2	TRBJ1-4	-	-	CASSGYTATNEKLFF	TGTGCCAGCAGCGGCTACACAGCAACTAATGAAAAACTGTTTTTT
TRBV20-1	TRBJ1-6	-	-	CSARPPGQPNSPLHF	TGCAGTGCTAGACCCCCTGGACAGCCTAATTCACCCCTCCACTTT
TRBV28	TRBJ1-2	-	-	CASRSGTEKNYGYTF	TGTGCCAGCAGAAGTGGGACTGAAAAAAACTATGGCTACACCTTC
TRBV2	TRBJ2-2	-	-	CASSVAGSYAGELFF	TGTGCCAGCAGTGTTGCAGGGTCGTACGCCGGGGAGCTGTTTTTT
TRBV7-8	TRBJ2-1	few	-	CASSIGGGVGPYNEQFF	TGTGCCAGCAGCATCGGAGGGGGCGTGGGACCCTACAATGAGCAGTTCTTC
TRBV7-9	TRBJ2-5	few	TRBD1	CASSPVLGQQETQYF	TGTGCCAGCAGCCCGGTACTGGGACAGCAAGAGACCCAGTACTTC
TRBV7-8	TRBJ2-3	few	TRBD1	CASSSPDRGFYSTDTQYF	TGTGCCAGCAGCTCGCCGGACAGGGGGTTTTATAGCACAGATACGCAGTATTTT
TRBV20-1	TRBJ2-2	-	-	CSANSPNTGELFF	TGCAGTGCTAATTCCCCGAACACCGGGGAGCTGTTTTTT
TRBV7-6	TRBJ1-4	-	TRBD1	CASSLTRWTGGNEKLFF	TGTGCCAGCAGCTTAACTAGATGGACAGGCGGGAATGAAAAACTGTTTTTT
TRBV12-3/TRBV12-4	TRBJ2-3	many	-	CASSLKGASTDTQYF	TGTGCCAGCAGTTTAAAGGGAGCCAGCACAGATACGCAGTATTTT
TRBV10-3	TRBJ1-2	many	TRBD1	CATRRSTGGEHGYTF	TGTGCCACGAGGAGAAGCACAGGGGGCGAACATGGCTACACCTTC
TRBV20-1	TRBJ1-5	-	TRBD1	CSARLGQSNQPQHF	TGCAGTGCTAGACTGGGACAGAGCAATCAGCCCCAGCATTTT
TRBV5-1	TRBJ1-1	many	-	CASRVVNTEAFF	TGCGCCAGTCGGGTTGTGAACACTGAAGCTTTCTTT
TRBV6-2/TRBV6-3	TRBJ2-5	-	TRBD2	CASYDPRLAGEETQYF	TGTGCCAGCTATGACCCGAGACTAGCGGGAGAGGAGACCCAGTACTTC
TRBV7-2	TRBJ2-5	many	-	CASSLDRGTQYF	TGTGCCAGCAGTTTGGACCGGGGGACCCAGTACTTC
TRBV5-1	TRBJ2-7	many	-	CASSPVPAGTPYEQYF	TGCGCCAGCAGCCCAGTTCCGGCAGGGACGCCCTACGAGCAGTACTTC
TRBV5-6	TRBJ2-3	-	-	CASSLDLMVGSDTQYF	TGTGCCAGCAGCTTGGATCTCATGGTAGGGTCAGATACGCAGTATTTT
TRBV5-1	TRBJ2-1	once	-	CASRVTEYNEQFF	TGCGCCAGCAGGGTAACGGAGTACAATGAGCAGTTCTTC
TRBV29-1	TRBJ2-3	few	-	CSVEPQESSTDTQYF	TGCAGCGTTGAACCACAGGAGTCTAGCACAGATACGCAGTATTTT
TRBV5-6	TRBJ2-5	-	-	CASIPRGDQETQYF	TGTGCCAGCATCCCGAGGGGAGACCAAGAGACCCAGTACTTC
TRBV20-1	TRBJ1-3	-	-	CSARDSTTTGNTIYF	TGCAGTGCTAGAGATAGTACGACGACTGGAAACACCATATATTTT
TRBV4-1	TRBJ2-2	few	TRBD1	CASSQQPQGFLSGELFF	TGCGCCAGCAGCCAACAACCACAGGGGTTTCTATCCGGGGAGCTGTTTTTT
TRBV4-3	TRBJ1-3	few	-	CASSQTGSSGNTIYF	TGCGCCAGCAGCCAAACAGGAAGCTCTGGAAACACCATATATTTT
TRBV20-1	TRBJ2-2	many	-	CSARDSFYAGELFF	TGCAGTGCTAGAGATAGCTTCTACGCCGGGGAGCTGTTTTTT
TRBV6-2/TRBV6-3	TRBJ2-1	few	-	CASRDTSYNEQFF	TGTGCCAGCAGGGACACCTCCTACAATGAGCAGTTCTTC